The rows below give T cell receptor beta chains drawn from one sample of a study of radiotherapy plus CTLA-4 blockade in lung cancer. Generated by immunoSEQ multiplex PCR, the TCRdb table keeps only in-frame clones and is missing some. The table lists roughly 32,000 clones, 70% to 75% of them singletons. The material sequenced was peripheral blood, taken from a patient treated with radiotherapy plus ipilimumab. The receptors shown here come from a human donor with non-small cell lung cancer that progressed on radiotherapy plus ipilimumab. The CDR3 runs from the conserved cysteine through the conserved F or W. A D gene is named only where the DNA matches it firmly. Not all rows give a size; the values are once, few, many and, for expanded clones, a class.

v_call: TRBV7-6
d_call: .
clone_size: .
j_call: TRBJ2-7
cdr3_aa: CASSLSMGSPYEQYF
cdr3_nt: TGTGCCAGCAGTTTATCGATGGGCAGTCCCTACGAGCAGTACTTC

v_call: TRBV4-2
d_call: .
clone_size: .
j_call: TRBJ2-1
cdr3_aa: CASSQDMGWEQFF
cdr3_nt: TGTGCCAGCAGCCAAGATATGGGTTGGGAGCAGTTCTTC

v_call: TRBV6-7
d_call: TRBD1
clone_size: .
j_call: TRBJ1-4
cdr3_aa: CASSPKGQGAEGNEKLFF
cdr3_nt: TGTGCCAGCAGCCCTAAGGGACAGGGGGCTGAGGGTAATGAAAAACTGTTTTTT

v_call: TRBV19
d_call: .
clone_size: .
j_call: TRBJ2-1
cdr3_aa: CASSIAGTGSYNEQFF
cdr3_nt: TGTGCCAGTAGTATCGCCGGGACTGGCTCCTACAATGAGCAGTTCTTC

v_call: TRBV7-2
d_call: .
clone_size: .
j_call: TRBJ2-1
cdr3_aa: CASSPGKQVDEQFF
cdr3_nt: TGTGCCAGCAGCCCCGGTAAACAGGTGGATGAGCAGTTCTTC

v_call: TRBV7-2
d_call: .
clone_size: .
j_call: TRBJ2-7
cdr3_aa: CASSLEDSASGYEQYF
cdr3_nt: TGTGCCAGCAGCTTAGAGGATAGTGCTTCGGGGTACGAGCAGTACTTC

v_call: TRBV2
d_call: .
clone_size: .
j_call: TRBJ2-7
cdr3_aa: CASSLYEQYF
cdr3_nt: TGTGCCAGCAGCCTATACGAGCAGTACTTC

v_call: TRBV6-5
d_call: .
clone_size: .
j_call: TRBJ1-1
cdr3_aa: CASRDPNTEAFF
cdr3_nt: TGTGCCAGCAGGGACCCGAACACTGAAGCTTTCTTT

v_call: TRBV27
d_call: TRBD1
clone_size: .
j_call: TRBJ2-3
cdr3_aa: CASSSDRGRPGSTDTQYF
cdr3_nt: TGTGCCAGCAGTTCAGACAGGGGGCGGCCTGGGAGCACAGATACGCAGTATTTT

v_call: TRBV10-1
d_call: TRBD2
clone_size: .
j_call: TRBJ2-3
cdr3_aa: CASRAGLAGSTDTQYF
cdr3_nt: TGCGCCAGCCGAGCCGGACTAGCGGGAAGCACAGATACGCAGTATTTT

v_call: TRBV28
d_call: TRBD1
clone_size: .
j_call: TRBJ2-7
cdr3_aa: CASSLGQVHEQYF
cdr3_nt: TGTGCCAGCAGTCTGGGACAGGTCCACGAGCAGTACTTC

v_call: TRBV28
d_call: .
clone_size: few
j_call: TRBJ2-5
cdr3_aa: CASSLGAVRYQETQYF
cdr3_nt: TGTGCCAGCAGTTTAGGAGCAGTCCGGTACCAAGAGACCCAGTACTTC

v_call: TRBV27
d_call: .
clone_size: .
j_call: TRBJ2-5
cdr3_aa: CASSLWLETQYF
cdr3_nt: TGTGCCAGCAGTTTATGGTTAGAGACCCAGTACTTC

v_call: TRBV7-6
d_call: TRBD2
clone_size: .
j_call: TRBJ2-5
cdr3_aa: CASSSLGLAGGGQETQYF
cdr3_nt: TGTGCCAGCAGCTCGCTCGGGCTAGCGGGAGGGGGACAAGAGACCCAGTACTTC

v_call: TRBV5-1
d_call: .
clone_size: .
j_call: TRBJ2-6
cdr3_aa: CASSSEQGVRANVLTF
cdr3_nt: TGCGCCAGCAGCTCGGAACAGGGTGTTAGGGCCAACGTCCTGACTTTC

v_call: TRBV7-2
d_call: TRBD1
clone_size: .
j_call: TRBJ1-6
cdr3_aa: CASSLDRGLDSPLHF
cdr3_nt: TGTGCCAGCAGCTTAGACAGGGGTTTAGATTCACCCCTCCACTTT

v_call: TRBV7-2
d_call: .
clone_size: .
j_call: TRBJ2-1
cdr3_aa: CASSLGGTPAYNEQFF
cdr3_nt: TGTGCCAGCAGCTTAGGTGGGACACCAGCCTACAATGAGCAGTTCTTC

v_call: TRBV11-2
d_call: .
clone_size: .
j_call: TRBJ1-3
cdr3_aa: CASSLVRGSGNTIYF
cdr3_nt: TGTGCCAGCAGCTTGGTCCGGGGGTCTGGAAACACCATATATTTT

v_call: TRBV4-2
d_call: TRBD1
clone_size: .
j_call: TRBJ1-2
cdr3_aa: CASSQAWDSYGYTF
cdr3_nt: TGTGCCAGCAGCCAAGCTTGGGACAGCTATGGCTACACCTTC

v_call: TRBV5-6
d_call: .
clone_size: .
j_call: TRBJ1-1
cdr3_aa: CASSYPPGKGVVSEAFF
cdr3_nt: TGTGCCAGCAGCTACCCCCCAGGGAAGGGGGTCGTGTCTGAAGCTTTCTTT

v_call: TRBV5-6
d_call: TRBD1
clone_size: few
j_call: TRBJ2-7
cdr3_aa: CASSLEGAGGQDEQYF
cdr3_nt: TGTGCCAGCAGCTTGGAGGGGGCAGGGGGTCAGGACGAGCAGTACTTC

v_call: TRBV29-1
d_call: .
clone_size: .
j_call: TRBJ1-2
cdr3_aa: CSVEEGTDLYGYTF
cdr3_nt: TGCAGCGTTGAAGAGGGGACGGATCTCTATGGCTACACCTTT

v_call: TRBV28
d_call: .
clone_size: .
j_call: TRBJ2-7
cdr3_aa: CATCRASATYEQYF
cdr3_nt: TGTGCCACCTGCCGGGCTAGCGCTACCTACGAGCAGTACTTC

v_call: TRBV25-1
d_call: .
clone_size: .
j_call: TRBJ2-1
cdr3_aa: CASSDLAGSSYNEQFF
cdr3_nt: TGTGCCAGCAGTGATCTGGCAGGGAGCTCCTACAATGAGCAGTTCTTC

v_call: TRBV5-6
d_call: .
clone_size: .
j_call: TRBJ1-2
cdr3_aa: CASREAGVDGYTF
cdr3_nt: TGTGCCAGCAGGGAGGCAGGGGTTGATGGCTACACCTTC

v_call: TRBV5-1
d_call: .
clone_size: .
j_call: TRBJ2-2
cdr3_aa: CASWGDTGELFF
cdr3_nt: TGCGCCAGCTGGGGGGACACCGGGGAGCTGTTTTTT

v_call: TRBV6-1
d_call: TRBD2
clone_size: .
j_call: TRBJ2-7
cdr3_aa: CASIYSGRESYEQYF
cdr3_nt: TGTGCCAGCATTTATAGCGGGAGGGAATCCTACGAGCAGTACTTC

v_call: TRBV9
d_call: .
clone_size: .
j_call: TRBJ2-7
cdr3_aa: CASGPAGGYEQYF
cdr3_nt: TGTGCCAGCGGGCCTGCTGGGGGGTACGAGCAGTACTTC

v_call: TRBV27
d_call: TRBD1
clone_size: .
j_call: TRBJ1-2
cdr3_aa: CASSPGQGQANYGYTF
cdr3_nt: TGTGCCAGCAGTCCCGGACAGGGCCAAGCTAACTATGGCTACACCTTC

v_call: TRBV2
d_call: TRBD1
clone_size: .
j_call: TRBJ2-1
cdr3_aa: CASTEGAAYNEQFF
cdr3_nt: TGTGCCAGCACTGAGGGGGCGGCCTACAATGAGCAGTTCTTC

v_call: TRBV6-6
d_call: TRBD1
clone_size: once
j_call: TRBJ1-1
cdr3_aa: CVSSYLTGENTEAFF
cdr3_nt: TGTGTCAGCAGTTACCTTACAGGGGAGAACACTGAAGCTTTCTTT

v_call: TRBV5-4
d_call: .
clone_size: .
j_call: TRBJ2-5
cdr3_aa: CASSLYKREETQYF
cdr3_nt: TGTGCCAGCAGCTTGTACAAGCGGGAAGAGACCCAGTACTTC

v_call: TRBV14
d_call: .
clone_size: .
j_call: TRBJ1-1
cdr3_aa: CASSQGYNTEAFF
cdr3_nt: TGTGCCAGCAGCCAGGGTTATAACACTGAAGCTTTCTTT

v_call: TRBV2
d_call: .
clone_size: few
j_call: TRBJ1-5
cdr3_aa: CASRLREISNQPQHF
cdr3_nt: TGTGCCAGCAGACTCCGGGAGATTAGCAATCAGCCCCAGCATTTT

v_call: TRBV7-9
d_call: .
clone_size: few
j_call: TRBJ2-7
cdr3_aa: CASSLPGTYEQYF
cdr3_nt: TGTGCCAGCAGCTTACCGGGGACCTACGAGCAGTACTTC

v_call: TRBV7-9
d_call: TRBD2
clone_size: .
j_call: TRBJ2-1
cdr3_aa: CASGDRGLVNEQFF
cdr3_nt: TGTGCCAGCGGAGACCGGGGACTAGTCAATGAGCAGTTCTTC

v_call: TRBV6-5
d_call: TRBD1
clone_size: .
j_call: TRBJ1-2
cdr3_aa: CASSEGQDKPTGAF
cdr3_nt: TGTGCCAGCAGTGAGGGACAGGACAAACCTACTGGAGCCTTC

v_call: TRBV28
d_call: TRBD1
clone_size: .
j_call: TRBJ2-7
cdr3_aa: CASSLNGQGLDEQYF
cdr3_nt: TGTGCCAGCAGTTTAAATGGACAGGGGTTGGACGAGCAGTACTTC

v_call: TRBV25-1
d_call: TRBD1
clone_size: .
j_call: TRBJ2-5
cdr3_aa: CASSAWTGGAGETQYF
cdr3_nt: TGTGCCAGCAGTGCCTGGACAGGGGGCGCTGGGGAGACCCAGTACTTC

v_call: TRBV4-1
d_call: .
clone_size: .
j_call: TRBJ2-7
cdr3_aa: CASSQDLRSGGYAYEQYF
cdr3_nt: TGCGCCAGCAGCCAAGATCTTCGTAGTGGGGGCTACGCCTACGAGCAGTACTTC